This T cell receptor (beta chain) was recorded in a study of blood T cell repertoires in COVID-19. With 4 bases removed from V and 8 bases from J, the gap between germline ends came to 10 bases. CDR1 and CDR2 (germline): SGHNT, YYREEE (reference sequence). This CDR3 has 12 residues. Original data processing: How many nucleated cells were present was estimated from reference gene primer amplification. Assay: immunoSEQ multiplex PCR; the TCRdb copy retains only in-frame clones and omits some. V, J and clone size reflect that table, while D and trimming were determined from the DNA. The data show approximately 250,000 clones, approximately 85% seen once.

The receptor was isolated from a woman between 50 and 59 years old with acute COVID-19. The V gene is TRBV5-4, the J gene TRBJ2-1; D gene unclear. Sequenced input: PBMCs or T cells enriched from blood (not recorded which). The CDR3 sequence is CASSPHRDEQFF. The CDR3 region has the DNA TGTGCCAGCAGCCCACATCGGGATGAGCAGTTCTTC. The whole variable domain, remainder taken from reference TRBV5-4 and TRBJ2-1, is ETGVTQSPTHLIKTRGQQVTLRCSSQSGHNTVSWYQQALGQGPQFIFQYYREEENGRGNFPPRFSGLQFPNYSSELNVNALELDDSALYLCASSPHRDEQFFGPGTRLTVL.